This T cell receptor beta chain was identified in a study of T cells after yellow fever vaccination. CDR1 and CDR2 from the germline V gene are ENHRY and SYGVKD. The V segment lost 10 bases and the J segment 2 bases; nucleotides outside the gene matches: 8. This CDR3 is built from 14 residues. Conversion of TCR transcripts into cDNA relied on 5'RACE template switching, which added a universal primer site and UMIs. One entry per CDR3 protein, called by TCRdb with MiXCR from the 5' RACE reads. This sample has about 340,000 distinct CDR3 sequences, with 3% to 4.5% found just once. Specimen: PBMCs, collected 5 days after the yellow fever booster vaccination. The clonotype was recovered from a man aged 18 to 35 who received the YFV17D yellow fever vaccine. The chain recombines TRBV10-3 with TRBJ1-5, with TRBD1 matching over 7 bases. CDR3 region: CATRTGNGNQPQHF. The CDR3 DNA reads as TGTGCCACCAGGACAGGTAATGGCAATCAGCCCCAGCATTTT.